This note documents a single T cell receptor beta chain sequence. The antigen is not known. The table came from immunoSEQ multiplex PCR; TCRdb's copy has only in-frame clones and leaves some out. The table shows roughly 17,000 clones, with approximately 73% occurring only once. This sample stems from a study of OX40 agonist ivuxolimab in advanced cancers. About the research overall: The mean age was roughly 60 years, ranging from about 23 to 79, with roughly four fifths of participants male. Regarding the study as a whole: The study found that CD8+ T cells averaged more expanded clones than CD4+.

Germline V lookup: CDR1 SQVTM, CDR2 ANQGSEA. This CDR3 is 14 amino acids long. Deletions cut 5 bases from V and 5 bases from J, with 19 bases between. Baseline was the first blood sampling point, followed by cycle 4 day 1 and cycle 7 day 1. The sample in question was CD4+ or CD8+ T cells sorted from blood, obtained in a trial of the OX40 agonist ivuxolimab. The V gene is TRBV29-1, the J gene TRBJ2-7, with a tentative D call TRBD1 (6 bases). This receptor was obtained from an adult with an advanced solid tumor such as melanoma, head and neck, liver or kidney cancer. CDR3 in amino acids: CSVSGDTFIDEQYF. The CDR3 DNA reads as TGCAGCGTTTCCGGGGACACCTTTATCGACGAGCAGTACTTC.